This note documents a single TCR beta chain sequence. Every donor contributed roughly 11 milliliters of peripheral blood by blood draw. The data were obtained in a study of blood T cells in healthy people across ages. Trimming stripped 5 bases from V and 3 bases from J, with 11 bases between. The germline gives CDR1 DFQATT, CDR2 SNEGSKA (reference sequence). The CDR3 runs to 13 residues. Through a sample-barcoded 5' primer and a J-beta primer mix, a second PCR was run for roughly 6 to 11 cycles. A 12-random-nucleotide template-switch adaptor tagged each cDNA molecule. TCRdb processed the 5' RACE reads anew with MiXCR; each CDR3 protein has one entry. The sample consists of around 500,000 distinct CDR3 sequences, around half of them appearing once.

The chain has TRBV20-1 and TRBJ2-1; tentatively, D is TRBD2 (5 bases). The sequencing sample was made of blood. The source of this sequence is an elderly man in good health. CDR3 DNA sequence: TGCAGTGCTCCGAGCGGAAGCTACAATGAGCAGTTCTTC. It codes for CSAPSGSYNEQFF.